A single sample gave rise to the 18 T cell receptor beta chains below, sequenced in a study of regulatory T cells in long-lasting Graves disease. Time point described: persistent/refractory GD, antithyroid drugs over 5 years with positive TRAb. The TCR library was made from RNA extracted from PBMCs. Building the TCR beta libraries relied on iRepertoire HTBI primers, and CDR3 regions underwent Arm-PCR. A single record per CDR3 protein comes from TCRdb applying MiXCR to the multiplex PCR reads. The sample contains over 650,000 distinct CDR3 sequences, around 30% of which appear only once. This sample comprised peripheral blood mononuclear cells (PBMCs), obtained when the disease was refractory, from a patient treated with antithyroid drugs. Receptors originate from a female donor with Graves disease.

In its sample, this clonotype was seen many times. J is TRBJ2-7 and V is TRBV2; possibly TRBD2 for D (6 bases). The CDR3 loop spans 15 amino acids. V lost 3 bases and J lost 4, with 16 bases in between. Germline lookup yields CDR1 SNHLY and CDR2 FYNNEI. CDR3 sequence (DNA): TGTGCCAGCAGTGATGTGGAGGGCCGATATTACGAGCAGTACTTC. As protein: CASSDVEGRYYEQYF. The whole variable domain, remainder taken from reference TRBV2 and TRBJ2-7, is EPEVTQTPSHQVTQMGQEVILRCVPISNHLYFYWYRQILGQKVEFLVSFYNNEISEKSEIFDDQFSVERPDGSNFTLKIRSTKLEDSAMYFCASSDVEGRYYEQYFGPGTRLTVT.

DNA of the CDR3: TGCAGCGTCGGGGGAGGGGTTTCCGACTATGGCTACACCTTC. Protein: CSVGGGVSDYGYTF. The chain links TRBV29-1 to TRBJ1-2; weak D call: TRBD1 (5 bases). Trimming removed 6 bases from V and 3 bases from J, with 17 bases in between. The CDR3 contains 14 residues. Germline CDR1 SQVTM, CDR2 ANQGSEA.

The sample holds one count of this clonotype. The chain recombines TRBV11-1 with TRBJ2-7; TRBD2 agrees at 12 bases. This CDR3 contains 17 residues. V lost 5 bases, J lost 2 bases, and 10 bases stayed unmatched. Per germline, CDR1 SGHAT and CDR2 FQDESV (reference sequence). The CDR3 loop reads CASSRTSGTPPAYEQYF. The CDR3 nucleotides read TGTGCCAGCAGCCGGACTAGCGGGACACCTCCTGCCTACGAGCAGTACTTC.

This clonotype has a handful of counts. The rearrangement joins TRBV5-1 to TRBJ2-7; D might be TRBD1 (5 bases). Trimming cost V 1 base and J 6 bases, with 11 bases left between them. This CDR3 has 13 amino acids. Germline V gives CDR1 SGHRS, CDR2 YFSETQ. The CDR3 sequence: CASSLKQASEQYF. CDR3 DNA sequence: TGCGCCAGCAGCTTGAAACAGGCTAGCGAGCAGTACTTC.

This chain joins TRBV14 and TRBJ2-3; 10 bases match TRBD2. CDR1 SGHDN and CDR2 FVKESK come from the germline V gene. Trimming cost V 4 bases and J 3 bases; bases outside gene matches: 7. There are 16 residues in the CDR3. CDR3 sequence reads: CASSPFSGRRTDTQYF. DNA of the CDR3: TGTGCCAGCAGCCCATTTAGCGGGAGGCGGACAGATACGCAGTATTTT.

This clonotype was observed at least ten times. The V gene is TRBV15, the J gene TRBJ2-2; D unresolved. CDR3 size: 15 residues. With 0 bases removed from V and 4 bases from J, the gap between germline ends came to 9 bases. Germline V CDR1 and CDR2: LNHNV, YYDKDF (reference sequence). In DNA form, the CDR3 reads TGTGCCACCAGCAGAGATCGCGATCTCACCGGGGAGCTGTTTTTT. It translates to CATSRDRDLTGELFF.

The chain is built from TRBV11-2 and TRBJ2-7, with 11 bases that match TRBD2. Germline lookup yields CDR1 SGHAT and CDR2 FQNNGV. CDR3 size: 15 residues. Losses at the gene ends were 2 bases for V and 2 bases for J; bases not matched to a gene: 2. The CDR3: CASSLIAGGAYEQYF. CDR3 coding DNA: TGTGCCAGCAGCTTAATAGCGGGAGGGGCCTACGAGCAGTACTTC.

At least ten counts were recorded for this clonotype. This rearrangement joins TRBV28 to TRBJ1-5, with 10 bases matching TRBD1. The V gene's germline CDR1 is MDHEN and CDR2 SYDVKM. There are 15 residues in the CDR3. The V segment lost 2 bases and the J segment 6 bases; nucleotides outside the gene matches: 4. CDR3 loop: CASSLGTGDGQPQHF. CDR3 nucleotides: TGTGCCAGCAGTTTAGGGACAGGGGACGGTCAGCCCCAGCATTTT.

As to this clonotype: One end of the junction varies from germline; a read error may be responsible. This chain joins TRBV12-3 or TRBV12-4 and TRBJ1-4; tentatively, D is TRBD1 (5 bases). The CDR3 covers 19 residues. CDR3 DNA sequence: TGTGCCATCAGTGAGTACCCGGTCGGGACGGCCTCAACTAGTGAAAAACTGTTTTTT. This sequence encodes CAISEYPVGTASTSEKLFF.

Notes on this clonotype: One junction end does not reproduce the germline sequence, and a read error may be involved. This rearrangement joins TRBV3-1 to TRBJ1-1, with 7 bases lining up with TRBD1. The CDR3 length is 20 residues. Germline-derived CDR1 and CDR2 are LGHDT and YNNKEL (reference sequence). CDR3 loop: CASSQTRAGKPGQMNTEALF. In nucleotides, the CDR3 is TGTGCCAGCAGCCAAACGCGGGCGGGAAAACCGGGACAGATGAACACTGAAGCTCTCTTT.

The CDR3 DNA is TGTGCCAGCAGAAAGGGGGGTAGCAATCAGCCCCAGCATTTT. The encoded protein is CASRKGGSNQPQHF. The chain combines TRBV12-3 or TRBV12-4 with TRBJ1-5; the D gene is possibly TRBD1 (6 bases). The CDR3 sequence is 14 residues long. Trimming pared 6 bases from V and 0 bases from J, leaving 9 bases between.

There are a few counts of this clonotype. The rearrangement links TRBV6-9 to TRBJ2-7, with TRBD1 matching 8 bases. This CDR3 has 18 residues. From germline, CDR1 is MNHGY and CDR2 SVAAGI. V trimming: 3 bases; J trimming: 0 bases; junction bases outside the gene matches: 13. The CDR3 nucleotides are TGTGCCAGCAGTTACTCAGACTGGACAGGGTCCGACTCCTACGAGCAGTACTTC. This translates into CASSYSDWTGSDSYEQYF.

The V call is TRBV3-1, the J call TRBJ1-2; D is ambiguous. CDR3 size: 15 residues. CDR1 and CDR2 (germline): LGHDT, YNNKEL (reference sequence). The V end lost 5 bases, the J end lost 5 bases, and 18 bases lay between the germline ends. The CDR3 DNA sequence: TGTGCCAGCAGCTACGGACGGAGGGCACAGTATGGCTACACCTTC. It specifies CASSYGRRAQYGYTF.

The V gene is TRBV10-3, the J gene TRBJ2-7; 9 positions match TRBD1. The V gene's germline CDR1 is ENHRY and CDR2 SYGVKD. J gave up 4 bases and V 4 bases, and 5 bases lay outside the gene matches. This CDR3 region has 14 residues. The CDR3 reads CAISGTGDTYEQYF. The CDR3 nucleotides read TGTGCCATCAGTGGGACAGGGGACACTTACGAGCAGTACTTC.

V usage is TRBV13 and J usage is TRBJ1-4; weak D call: TRBD1 (5 bases). V dropped 5 bases and J dropped 8 bases, with 15 bases sitting between them. Germline values: CDR1 PRHDT, CDR2 FYEKMQ (reference sequence). This CDR3 has 14 residues. CDR3 protein: CASSPGQRKEKLFF. In nucleotides, the CDR3 is TGTGCCAGCAGCCCGGGGCAGAGGAAGGAAAAACTGTTTTTT.

This clonotype has ten or more counts. A read error may produce the germline difference seen at one junction end. The V and J genes are TRBV5-1 and TRBJ1-1; TRBD1 might be the D (5 bases). The CDR3 runs 14 residues. The V gene's germline CDR1 is SGHRS and CDR2 YFSETQ. The CDR3 DNA follows: TGTGCCAGCAGTTTAGCAGGGAGGGACACTGAAGCTTTCTTT. Translation gives CASSLAGRDTEAFF.

The chain recombines TRBV20-1 with TRBJ1-1; 8 positions agree with TRBD1. This CDR3 spans 12 amino acids. Germline trimming cut 3 bases from V and 10 bases from J; bases unmatched to any gene: 7. The V gene's germline CDR1 is DFQATT and CDR2 SNEGSKA (reference sequence). CDR3 amino acids: CSARPQGARAFF. The DNA of the CDR3 is TGCAGTGCTAGGCCCCAGGGGGCCAGAGCTTTCTTT.

CDR3 loop: CASSPEGAPLYEQYF. The CDR3 DNA reads TGTGCCAGCAGCCCCGAAGGCGCACCCCTCTACGAGCAGTACTTC. The J gene is TRBJ2-7, the V gene TRBV6-1; D not resolved. Germline V gene lookup returns CDR1 MNHNS and CDR2 SASEGT. CDR3 length: 15 residues. V lost 6 bases, J lost 3 bases, and 18 bases lay in between.